The 2 T cell receptor beta chains reported below all come from one sample, sequenced in a study of T cells in Graves' hyperthyroidism and ophthalmopathy. The TCR beta CDR3 regions underwent amplification using RNA transcripts as the source. First-round RT-PCR targeting the TCR CDR3 was performed with the HTBI primer set. TCRdb redid the calling of the multiplex PCR reads with MiXCR, one entry per CDR3 protein. This sample has 600,000 to 650,000 distinct CDR3 sequences, with about a sixth found just once. Sequenced input: blood. The receptor set was obtained from a woman aged 25 to 39 with Graves' hyperthyroidism.

The table lists this clonotype with many counts. The J gene is TRBJ2-7, the V gene TRBV12-3 or TRBV12-4; 9 bases are shared with TRBD2. The CDR3 covers 15 residues. V lost 2 bases to trimming and J lost 2 bases; unmatched junction nucleotides: 4. The CDR3 DNA sequence: TGTGCCAGCAGTTTACGCCTAGCGGGGACCTACGAGCAGTACTTC. Translated: CASSLRLAGTYEQYF.

A remark on this clonotype: A clone one base away is much larger, so this may be a read error. This chain connects TRBV7-2 to TRBJ1-4; weak D call: TRBD1 (5 bases). The CDR3 is made up of 16 amino acids. Germline CDR1 is SGHTA and CDR2 is FQGNSA. CDR3 protein: CAGSLGPIRGHGKLFF. The DNA for the CDR3 is TGTGCCGGCAGCTTAGGCCCCATCAGAGGACATGGAAAACTGTTTTTT. The full variable domain, with the rest looked up from reference TRBV7-2 and TRBJ1-4, is GAGVSQSPSNKVTEKGKDVELRCDPISGHTALYWYRQSLGQGLEFLIYFQGNSAPDKSGLPSDRFSAERTGGSVSTLTIQRTQQEDSAVYLCAGSLGPIRGHGKLFFGSGTQLSVL.